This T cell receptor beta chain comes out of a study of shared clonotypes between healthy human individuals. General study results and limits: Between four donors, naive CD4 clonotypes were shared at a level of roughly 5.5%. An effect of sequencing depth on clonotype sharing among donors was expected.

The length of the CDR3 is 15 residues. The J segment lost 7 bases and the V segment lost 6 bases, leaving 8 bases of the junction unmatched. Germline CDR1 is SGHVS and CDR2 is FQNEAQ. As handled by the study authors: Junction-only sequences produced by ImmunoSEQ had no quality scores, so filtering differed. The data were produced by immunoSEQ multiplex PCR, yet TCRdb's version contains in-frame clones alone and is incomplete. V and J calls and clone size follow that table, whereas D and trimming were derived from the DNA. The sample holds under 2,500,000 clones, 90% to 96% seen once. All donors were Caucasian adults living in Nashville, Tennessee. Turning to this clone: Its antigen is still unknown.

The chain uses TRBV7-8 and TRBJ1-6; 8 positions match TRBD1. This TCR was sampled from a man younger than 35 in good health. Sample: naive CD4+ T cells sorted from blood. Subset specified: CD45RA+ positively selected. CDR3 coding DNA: TGTGCCAGCAGACAGGCAGGGGGCCCGAATTCACCCCTCCACTTT. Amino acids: CASRQAGGPNSPLHF.